The 27 T cell receptor beta chains reported below all come from one sample, sequenced in a study of blood T cell repertoires in COVID-19. Sequenced by immunoSEQ multiplex PCR; TCRdb stores in-frame clones only, minus some. The sample records about 74,000 clones, 75% to 80% being singletons. The sequenced material came from peripheral blood. Receptor source: a human donor in a cohort sampled during active COVID-19.

The chain combines TRBV5-1 with TRBJ1-2, with 11 nucleotides matching TRBD1. The CDR3 extends over 16 amino acids. Unmatched junction bases numbered 4, after V lost 0 bases and J lost 3 bases. Germline V lookup: CDR1 SGHRS, CDR2 YFSETQ. CDR3 protein: CASSLAPGQGDYGYTF. The CDR3 nucleotides are TGCGCCAGCAGCTTGGCCCCGGGACAGGGGGACTATGGCTACACCTTC.

The genes are TRBV5-4 and TRBJ1-2, with 11 bases that match TRBD1. The J segment lost 5 bases and the V segment lost 9 bases, leaving 9 bases of the junction unmatched. The germline CDR1 and CDR2 sequences are SGHNT and YYREEE (reference sequence). The CDR3 runs to 14 residues. CDR3 loop: CATHLGTGGYGYTF. CDR3 nucleotides: TGTGCCACCCACCTGGGGACAGGGGGATATGGCTACACCTTC.

The chain is built from TRBV20-1 and TRBJ2-5; 9 bases are a match to TRBD2. J lost 5 bases, V lost 3 bases, and 7 bases had no gene match. The CDR3 has 14 residues. CDR1 and CDR2 (germline): DFQATT, SNEGSKA (reference sequence). CDR3 nucleotides: TGCAGTGCTAGTACGCCTAGCGGGACTGAGACCCAGTACTTC. This sequence encodes CSASTPSGTETQYF.

This clone was recorded at least ten times. The J gene is TRBJ2-1, the V gene TRBV7-9; no clear D. The V gene lost 2 bases and the J gene lost 6 bases, with 8 bases spanning the gap. Germline V gene data show CDR1 as SEHNR and CDR2 as FQNEAQ (reference sequence). This CDR3 contains 13 residues. Here the CDR3 DNA reads TGTGCCAGCAGCTTAACCCTAGGCAATGAGCAGTTCTTC. It encodes CASSLTLGNEQFF.

The chain joins TRBV24-1 to TRBJ2-7; tentatively, D is TRBD1 (6 bases). The germline V gene has CDR1 KGHDR and CDR2 SFDVKD. The CDR3 runs 15 residues. V was clipped by 4 bases and J by 0 bases, with 12 bases between them. The DNA of the CDR3 is TGTGCCACCAGTGAAACCGGGACAAGCTCCTACGAGCAGTACTTC. Its protein is CATSETGTSSYEQYF.

The chain carries TRBV30 and TRBJ2-3, with 10 bases identical to TRBD1. The ends lost 3 bases at V and 3 bases at J; junction bases unmatched: 6. Germline V lookup: CDR1 GTSNPN, CDR2 SVGIG (reference sequence). The CDR3 runs 15 residues. In nucleotides, the CDR3 is TGTGCCTGGAGCCGGGACAGGGGTGGAACAGATACGCAGTATTTT. This encodes CAWSRDRGGTDTQYF.

The V and J genes are TRBV6-2 or TRBV6-3 and TRBJ2-7; perhaps TRBD1 as D (6 bases). CDR1 MNHEY and CDR2 SVGEGT come from the germline V gene. With 3 bases removed from V and 2 bases from J, the gap between germline ends came to 11 bases. There are 14 residues in the CDR3. The CDR3 spells CASSYGGKAYEQYF. CDR3 coding DNA: TGTGCCAGCAGTTATGGGGGCAAAGCCTACGAGCAGTACTTC.

The V and J genes are TRBV15 and TRBJ1-1; 7 bases line up with TRBD1. Germline-derived CDR1 and CDR2 are LNHNV and YYDKDF (reference sequence). The CDR3 is made up of 14 amino acids. Trimming took 2 bases from V and 8 from J; bases not matched to a gene: 8. CDR3 nucleotides: TGTGCCACCAGCAGACGGGACAGAGCCTTGGAAGCTTTCTTT. Translated: CATSRRDRALEAFF.

A few counts support this clone. This rearrangement joins TRBV30 to TRBJ2-7; 7 bases are a match to TRBD1. CDR1 is GTSNPN, CDR2 SVGIG, per germline (reference sequence). V was pared by 2 bases and J by 3 bases, with 7 bases of the junction left unmatched. This CDR3 comprises 14 residues. The CDR3 loop reads CAWSPGTEVYEQYF. The CDR3 region has the DNA TGTGCCTGGAGTCCCGGGACAGAAGTCTACGAGCAGTACTTC. Full variable domain (outside the CDR3, taken from reference TRBV30 and TRBJ2-7): SQTIHQWPATLVQPVGSPLSLECTVEGTSNPNLYWYRQAAGRGLQLLFYSVGIGQISSEVPQNLSASRPQDRQFILSSKKLLLSDSGFYLCAWSPGTEVYEQYFGPGTRLTVT.

The V and J genes are TRBV27 and TRBJ2-7; 7 nucleotides agree with TRBD1. Germline trimming cut 6 bases from V and 7 bases from J; bases unmatched to any gene: 9. CDR3 length equals 13 residues. Germline loops: CDR1 MNHEY, CDR2 SMNVEV (reference sequence). The DNA for the CDR3 is TGTGCCAGCAGCTCAGACAGGGTGAGGGAGCAGTACTTC. Its translation is CASSSDRVREQYF.

Ten or more counts support this clone. The chain is built from TRBV19 and TRBJ1-5; D gene unclear. Germline CDR1 is LNHDA and CDR2 is SQIVND (reference sequence). The CDR3 contains 14 residues. Trimming took off 6 bases at V and 2 bases at J, with 11 bases between the two ends. The CDR3 protein is CASRVGTGNQPQHF. The DNA for the CDR3 is TGTGCCAGTAGAGTTGGAACAGGCAATCAGCCCCAGCATTTT.

V usage is TRBV5-1 and J usage is TRBJ1-1, with TRBD1 identical over 7 bases. CDR1 and CDR2 from the germline V gene are SGHRS and YFSETQ. Trimming at V came to 4 bases and at J to 5 bases, leaving 8 bases not matched to a gene. The CDR3 sequence is 14 residues long. CDR3 in amino acids: CASSVDSRGTEAFF. For the CDR3, the DNA is TGCGCCAGCAGCGTCGACTCCAGGGGGACTGAAGCTTTCTTT.

The chain combines TRBV11-2 with TRBJ2-5; 7 bases match TRBD1. Germline V lookup: CDR1 SGHAT, CDR2 FQNNGV. The length of the CDR3 is 15 residues. V lost 5 bases and J lost 2; bases outside the gene matches: 8. Here the CDR3 reads CASSQQGTTQETQYF. CDR3 DNA sequence: TGTGCCAGCAGCCAACAGGGGACCACACAAGAGACCCAGTACTTC.

This clone has just one count. The gene calls are TRBV5-1 and TRBJ2-6; D is ambiguous. Trimming removed 1 base from V and 2 bases from J, with 13 bases in between. CDR3 length: 17 amino acids. Germline V gives CDR1 SGHRS, CDR2 YFSETQ. As DNA, the CDR3 is TGCGCCAGCAGCTTGTTGTCGCAGGCAGCTGGGGCCAACGTCCTGACTTTC. Its protein is CASSLLSQAAGANVLTF.

The chain has TRBV30 and TRBJ1-2, with 8 bases aligning to TRBD1. In germline, CDR1 is GTSNPN, CDR2 SVGIG (reference sequence). V dropped 3 bases and J dropped 4; count of bases not matched to a gene: 1. This CDR3 contains 12 residues. In DNA, the CDR3 is TGTGCCTGGAGCGGACAGGGCTATGGCTACACCTTC. Translated, it gives CAWSGQGYGYTF.

The chain combines TRBV29-1 with TRBJ2-2, with a weak D call TRBD2 (7 bases). Trimming cost V 6 bases and J 10 bases, with 21 bases left between them. Germline V gene lookup returns CDR1 SQVTM and CDR2 ANQGSEA. There are 14 residues in the CDR3. The CDR3 nucleotides are TGCAGCGTCGCTCCGGGACGGGGGGCCGAGGAGCTGTTTTTT. It is translated as CSVAPGRGAEELFF.

V gene TRBV11-2 combines with J gene TRBJ2-1; 10 bases are a match to TRBD2. Trimming at V came to 2 bases and at J to 6 bases, leaving 4 bases not matched to a gene. The CDR3 has 15 residues. The V gene's germline CDR1 is SGHAT and CDR2 FQNNGV. The CDR3 nucleotides read TGTGCCAGCAGCTTAACTAGCGGGACAGGCAATGAGCAGTTCTTC. Translation: CASSLTSGTGNEQFF. The full variable domain, with the rest looked up from reference TRBV11-2 and TRBJ2-1, is EAGVAQSPRYKIIEKRQSVAFWCNPISGHATLYWYQQILGQGPKLLIQFQNNGVVDDSQLPKDRFSAERLKGVDSTLKIQPAKLEDSAVYLCASSLTSGTGNEQFFGPGTRLTVL.

This chain joins TRBV11-2 and TRBJ2-5, with 8 bases aligning to TRBD1. CDR1 is SGHAT and CDR2 is FQNNGV in the germline V gene. The CDR3 has 15 residues. Losses at the gene ends were 4 bases for V and 4 bases for J; bases not matched to a gene: 8. CDR3 nucleotides: TGTGCCAGCAGCTCCGGACAGGGTACGGTAGAGACCCAGTACTTC. Translating it yields CASSSGQGTVETQYF.

The sample holds a few counts of this clone. This sequence joins TRBV5-4 and TRBJ1-6, with TRBD1 matching over 10 bases. The germline V gene has CDR1 SGHNT and CDR2 YYREEE (reference sequence). The CDR3 is 17 residues long. Trimming at V came to 3 bases and at J to 0 bases, leaving 3 bases not matched to a gene. This CDR3 reads CASSWGQGSSYNSPLHF. The CDR3 coding sequence is TGTGCCAGCAGCTGGGGACAGGGGAGCTCCTATAATTCACCCCTCCACTTT.

This rearrangement joins TRBV19 to TRBJ2-7; TRBD2 aligns across 10 bases. Germline CDR1 and CDR2: LNHDA and SQIVND (reference sequence). Germline trimming cut 4 bases from V and 2 bases from J; bases unmatched to any gene: 5. The CDR3 has 15 residues. CDR3 nucleotides: TGTGCCAGTAGTAAAGGACTAGCGGTTACCTACGAGCAGTACTTC. Amino acids: CASSKGLAVTYEQYF.

This clone was seen only once. V gene TRBV29-1 combines with J gene TRBJ2-1; TRBD1 matches at 9 bases. The V and J ends lost 6 bases and 0 bases, in that order; junction bases with no gene match: 6. CDR3 length: 15 residues. Germline V CDR1 and CDR2: SQVTM, ANQGSEA. CDR3 region: CSVRDRGSSYNEQFF. The CDR3 bases are TGCAGCGTGAGAGACAGGGGGAGCTCCTACAATGAGCAGTTCTTC.

The genes are TRBV7-7 and TRBJ2-7; TRBD2 matches at 10 bases. This CDR3 comprises 16 residues. V lost 3 bases and J lost 4; bases outside the gene matches: 9. CDR1 and CDR2 (germline): SSHAT, FNYEAQ (reference sequence). The CDR3 DNA reads as TGTGCCAGCAGCTTCCCCCTAGCGGGAGTAGTGTACGAGCAGTACTTC. It codes for CASSFPLAGVVYEQYF.

This chain joins TRBV5-4 and TRBJ2-6; 8 bases fit TRBD1. This CDR3 is built from 14 residues. Trimming removed 10 bases from V and 1 base from J; junction bases left unmatched: 4. Germline V CDR1 and CDR2: SGHNT, YYREEE (reference sequence). The CDR3 coding sequence is TGTGCCCAGGGGGCTGAATCTGGGGCCAACGTCCTGACTTTC. Protein: CAQGAESGANVLTF.

The chain joins TRBV19 to TRBJ1-2, with a tentative D call TRBD1 (6 bases). The CDR3 contains 15 residues. V shed 4 bases and J shed 4 bases, with 16 bases lying between them. From germline, CDR1 is LNHDA and CDR2 SQIVND (reference sequence). The CDR3 coding sequence is TGTGCCAGTAGTACCCTGGCAGGGGAGGGCTATGGCTACACCTTC. This translates into CASSTLAGEGYGYTF.

V and J are TRBV5-1 and TRBJ2-1; maybe TRBD2 (5 bases). V shed 2 bases and J shed 4 bases, with 16 bases lying between them. The CDR3 is 16 amino acids. Germline lookup yields CDR1 SGHRS and CDR2 YFSETQ. The CDR3 bases are TGCGCCAGCAGCTTCATGTTGGCGGACTCGTACAATGAGCAGTTCTTC. Encoded protein: CASSFMLADSYNEQFF.

Details on this clone: The sample contains more than one DNA sequence encoding this CDR3. The chain is built from TRBV3-1 (or the pseudogene TRBV3-2) and TRBJ2-7; D is ambiguous. The CDR3 is 11 amino acids. Germline CDR1 reads LGHDT; CDR2 reads YNNKEL (reference sequence). Trimming shortened V by 1 base and J by 6 bases, and 4 bases separated the two germline ends. CDR3 DNA: TGTGCCAGCAGCCAAGCCGGCGAGCAGTACTTC. This codes for CASSQAGEQYF.

This clone has only one observation. The rearrangement joins TRBV3-1 (or the pseudogene TRBV3-2) to TRBJ1-1; possible D gene TRBD1, 5 bases. V was trimmed by 0 bases and J by 0 bases, leaving 8 bases between them. In germline, CDR1 is LGHDT, CDR2 YNNKEL (reference sequence). CDR3 length: 15 amino acids. DNA for the CDR3: TGTGCCAGCAGCCAAGATACGGGGGTGAACACTGAAGCTTTCTTT. It translates to CASSQDTGVNTEAFF.